These 25 T cell receptor beta chains share one sample of origin, sequenced in a study of vaccination effects on CD4 cells after COVID-19. Before any sequencing was done, the ViraFEST assay used viral peptide pools to expand antigen-specific CD4+ T cells. The culture ran for around ten days before CD4+ T cells were isolated. Method: immunoSEQ multiplex PCR; TCRdb's copy keeps in-frame clones and lacks some. The sample records roughly 76,000 clones, approximately 81% being singletons. Their recognized antigens are unknown. The sequenced sample was CD4+ T cells from PBMCs cultured with HCoV-229E spike peptides, obtained before COVID-19 vaccination. The origin of the receptors is a human donor who received a COVID-19 vaccine.

This CDR3 is CASRGWDAGKNEKLFF. DNA for the CDR3: TGTGCCAGCCGTGGATGGGACGCCGGGAAGAATGAAAAACTGTTTTTT. The chain recombines TRBV19 with TRBJ1-4; D is possibly TRBD1 (5 bases). From germline, CDR1 is LNHDA and CDR2 SQIVND (reference sequence). Trimming cost V 9 bases and J 5 bases, with 22 bases left between them. CDR3 length equals 16 residues.

The chain combines TRBV7-2 with TRBJ2-5, with 11 positions matching TRBD2. Germline assignment: CDR1 SGHTA and CDR2 FQGNSA. CDR3 length: 16 residues. V dropped 5 bases and J dropped 5; count of bases not matched to a gene: 10. CDR3 coding DNA: TGTGCCAGCAGCCAACGTAGCGGGGGGGCAGGGGAGACCCAGTACTTC. Protein sequence: CASSQRSGGAGETQYF.

The V call is TRBV6-5, the J call TRBJ2-3; D is unclear. V shed 2 bases and J shed 2 bases, with 5 bases lying between them. Germline V gives CDR1 MNHEY, CDR2 SVGAGI. There are 13 residues in the CDR3. As DNA, the CDR3 is TGTGCCAGCAGTTACAGGGCCACAGATACGCAGTATTTT. This translates into CASSYRATDTQYF.

The chain has TRBV2 and TRBJ2-2, with 7 bases aligning to TRBD2. CDR1 and CDR2 (germline): SNHLY, FYNNEI. The CDR3 consists of 15 residues. The V and J ends lost 2 bases and 4 bases, in that order; junction bases with no gene match: 4. The CDR3: CASSESGIGTGELFF. CDR3 sequence (DNA): TGTGCCAGCAGTGAAAGCGGGATAGGCACCGGGGAGCTGTTTTTT.

CDR3 DNA sequence: TGTGCCAGCAGCCGCGGACAGGGTTACTATGGCTACACCTTC. This translates into CASSRGQGYYGYTF. The rearrangement uses TRBV11-2 and TRBJ1-2, with 8 bases matching TRBD1. V was pared by 5 bases and J by 3 bases, with 5 bases of the junction left unmatched. The CDR3 totals 14 residues. Germline values: CDR1 SGHAT, CDR2 FQNNGV.

The chain combines TRBV9 with TRBJ2-1; possible D gene TRBD1, 6 bases. This CDR3 has 13 amino acids. Germline CDR1 and CDR2: SGDLS and YYNGEE. Trimming stripped 3 bases from V and 7 bases from J, with 11 bases between. In nucleotides, the CDR3 is TGTGCCAGCAGCGCCCGCGACAGGAATGAGCAGTTCTTC. It translates to CASSARDRNEQFF.

The gene calls are TRBV7-2 and TRBJ2-7; no clear D gene. The CDR3 sequence is 13 residues long. V was clipped by 1 base and J by 0 bases, with 4 bases between them. Germline V gives CDR1 SGHTA, CDR2 FQGNSA. CDR3 loop: CASSLVSSYEQYV. CDR3 bases: TGTGCCAGCAGCTTAGTCAGCTCCTACGAGCAGTACGTC.

V is TRBV2 and J is TRBJ2-5; D possibly corresponds to TRBD1 (6 bases). V was cut by 4 bases and J by 0 bases, with 6 bases left in between. Germline V gene sequence: CDR1 SNHLY, CDR2 FYNNEI. The CDR3 covers 13 residues. CDR3 sequence: CASSGTDQETQYF. The CDR3 bases are TGTGCCAGCAGTGGGACAGACCAAGAGACCCAGTACTTC.

This clone was seen only once. The V call is TRBV2, the J call TRBJ2-5; 12 positions agree with TRBD2. Trimming cost V 6 bases and J 1 base; bases outside gene matches: 6. The germline V gene encodes CDR1 SNHLY and CDR2 FYNNEI. The CDR3 length is 16 residues. The CDR3 DNA reads as TGTGCCAGCAGCCGAGGACTAGCGGGGTTCCAAGAGACCCAGTACTTC. The encoded protein is CASSRGLAGFQETQYF.

This chain joins TRBV7-3 and TRBJ2-3; D remains unclear. The CDR3 spans 13 residues. V lost 0 bases, J lost 8 bases, and 9 bases lay in between. The germline CDR1 and CDR2 sequences are SGHTA and FQGTGA. In DNA form, the CDR3 reads TGTGCCAGCAGCTTAACCCCGCCGGCTACGCAGTATTTT. It yields the protein CASSLTPPATQYF.

This rearrangement joins TRBV9 to TRBJ2-1, with a weak D call TRBD2 (5 bases). Germline values: CDR1 SGDLS, CDR2 YYNGEE. The CDR3 is 14 residues long. Trimming took off 4 bases at V and 7 bases at J, with 15 bases between the two ends. CDR3 DNA sequence: TGTGCCAGCAGCCCCCAGGTAGCGCAGAATGAGCAGTTCTTC. Translation gives CASSPQVAQNEQFF. Complete variable domain (other parts from reference TRBV9 and TRBJ2-1): DSGVTQTPKHLITATGQRVTLRCSPRSGDLSVYWYQQSLDQGLQFLIQYYNGEERAKGNILERFSAQQFPDLHSELNLSSLELGDSALYFCASSPQVAQNEQFFGPGTRLTVL.

The gene calls are TRBV18 and TRBJ2-5; D possibly corresponds to TRBD1 (7 bases). Trimming left V 3 bases short and J 5 bases short, with 13 bases between. The CDR3 runs 14 residues. Germline lookup yields CDR1 KGHSH and CDR2 LQKENI. For the CDR3, the DNA is TGTGCCAGCTCACCCTCGACAGGGAGGGAGACCCAGTACTTC. Translation gives CASSPSTGRETQYF.

The V and J genes are TRBV5-6 and TRBJ1-3, with D possibly being TRBD1 (5 bases). Germline-derived CDR1 and CDR2 are SGHDT and YYEEEE. CDR3 length: 14 amino acids. With 2 bases removed from V and 4 bases from J, the gap between germline ends came to 10 bases. Here the CDR3 reads CASSFRGPGNTIYF. Written as DNA, the CDR3 is TGTGCCAGCAGCTTTCGGGGACCAGGAAACACCATATATTTT.

This chain links TRBV7-9 with TRBJ1-1; D is uncertain. The CDR3 is 13 residues long. Germline loops: CDR1 SEHNR, CDR2 FQNEAQ (reference sequence). Trimming removed 1 base from V and 1 base from J, with 4 bases in between. The CDR3 region is CASSLEGNTEAFF. The CDR3 bases are TGTGCCAGCAGCTTAGAGGGGAACACTGAAGCTTTCTTT. Based on the CDR3 plus reference TRBV7-9 and TRBJ1-1, the full variable domain is DTGVSQNPRHKITKRGQNVTFRCDPISEHNRLYWYRQTLGQGPEFLTYFQNEAQLEKSRLLSDRFSAERPKGSFSTLEIQRTEQGDSAMYLCASSLEGNTEAFFGQGTRLTVV.

The genes are TRBV10-3 and TRBJ1-6; D gene unclear. Trimming pared 11 bases from V and 10 bases from J, leaving 15 bases between. Per germline, CDR1 ENHRY and CDR2 SYGVKD. This CDR3 is built from 12 residues. CDR3 in DNA: TGTGCCCATGGGTCAGAGGGCTCACCCCTCCACTTT. Amino acids: CAHGSEGSPLHF.

This clone was counted a few times. CDR3 region: CASSWGQATWGYTF. CDR3 coding DNA: TGTGCCAGCAGCTGGGGACAGGCCACCTGGGGCTACACCTTC. This sequence joins TRBV5-6 and TRBJ1-2; 8 bases are a match to TRBD1. Trimming at V came to 3 bases and at J to 8 bases, leaving 9 bases not matched to a gene. This CDR3 has 14 residues. Germline CDR1 reads SGHDT; CDR2 reads YYEEEE.

The chain couples TRBV20-1 to TRBJ2-7; possibly TRBD2 for D (6 bases). The V gene's germline CDR1 is DFQATT and CDR2 SNEGSKA (reference sequence). The CDR3 is 9 amino acids. In nucleotides, the CDR3 is TGCAGTGCTCCCGAGACTAGGGGCGTC. Translating it yields CSAPETRGV.

The chain is built from TRBV5-1 and TRBJ1-1, with 8 bases matching TRBD1. The germline V gene has CDR1 SGHRS and CDR2 YFSETQ. The length of the CDR3 is 15 residues. After removal of 0 bases from V and 8 bases from J, the junction contained 9 bases not matched to a gene. The chain's CDR3 is CASSLAVTGVGEAFF. CDR3 in DNA: TGCGCCAGCAGCTTGGCCGTGACAGGGGTAGGGGAAGCTTTCTTT.

The J gene is TRBJ2-5, the V gene TRBV28; 8 nucleotides match TRBD1. Germline values: CDR1 MDHEN, CDR2 SYDVKM. The ends lost 5 bases at V and 8 bases at J; junction bases unmatched: 10. The CDR3 covers 14 residues. CDR3 DNA: TGTGCCAGCAGTGCTACAGGGGGTATCCTTACCCAGTACTTC. It encodes CASSATGGILTQYF.

This chain uses TRBV29-1 with TRBJ1-1, with D tentatively TRBD1 (5 bases). CDR1 is SQVTM, CDR2 ANQGSEA, per germline. This CDR3 contains 12 residues. V dropped 7 bases and J dropped 1 base, with 10 bases sitting between them. The CDR3 DNA sequence: TGCAGCGGAGGGGAACGGAACACTGAAGCTTTCTTT. This translates into CSGGERNTEAFF.

The chain carries TRBV7-8 and TRBJ2-1, with TRBD2 matching 11 bases. With V trimmed by 4 bases and J by 2 bases, 7 bases remained unmatched. Per germline, CDR1 SGHVS and CDR2 FQNEAQ. The CDR3 sequence is 17 residues long. Here the CDR3 reads CASSWSSSGGTYNEQFF. The CDR3 bases are TGTGCCAGCAGCTGGTCTTCTAGCGGGGGGACCTACAATGAGCAGTTCTTC. The full variable domain, with the rest looked up from reference TRBV7-8 and TRBJ2-1, is GAGVSQSPRYKVAKRGQDVALRCDPISGHVSLFWYQQALGQGPEFLTYFQNEAQLDKSGLPSDRFFAERPEGSVSTLKIQRTQQEDSAVYLCASSWSSSGGTYNEQFFGPGTRLTVL.

V is TRBV10-2 and J is TRBJ1-2; TRBD1 might be the D (6 bases). The germline V gene has CDR1 WSHSY and CDR2 SAAADI. V lost 2 bases to trimming and J lost 3 bases, with 19 bases between them. This CDR3 is built from 17 residues. CDR3 DNA sequence: TGCGCCAGCAGTGAGGAGGAAGGCCCAGGGGTTTACTATGGCTACACCTTC. Residues: CASSEEEGPGVYYGYTF.

Only a few counts were recorded for this clone. The chain carries TRBV18 and TRBJ1-1, with D possibly TRBD1 on 6 matching bases. V dropped 4 bases and J dropped 1 base, with 19 bases sitting between them. The CDR3 consists of 17 residues. Germline values: CDR1 KGHSH, CDR2 LQKENI. The CDR3 sequence is CASSHQGSSISNTEAFF. The DNA for the CDR3 is TGTGCCAGCTCACATCAGGGGTCCTCTATCTCGAACACTGAAGCTTTCTTT.

The V call is TRBV24-1, the J call TRBJ2-3; 7 bases are shared with TRBD1. V was pared by 4 bases and J by 3 bases, with 12 bases of the junction left unmatched. The germline V gene encodes CDR1 KGHDR and CDR2 SFDVKD. The CDR3 consists of 17 residues. The CDR3 spells CATSESQGRGGTDTQYF. The DNA for the CDR3 is TGTGCCACCAGTGAATCACAGGGGAGAGGTGGTACAGATACGCAGTATTTT.

The chain links TRBV24-1 to TRBJ2-7; TRBD2 is a possible D gene (5 bases). Germline values: CDR1 KGHDR, CDR2 SFDVKD. The ends were cut back, 9 bases at V and 6 bases at J, with 26 bases in the middle. This CDR3 comprises 16 residues. For the CDR3, the DNA is TGTGCCACCTTTAGTCCACGCCACTACGGAGAGGGCGAGCAGTACGTC. Residues: CATFSPRHYGEGEQYV.